This T cell receptor beta chain is drawn from a study of response to subunit inactivated influenza vaccine. Study conclusions and caveats: Authors suggested each seasonal flu vaccination may recruit only limited numbers of new T cells.

The germline V and J ends were trimmed by 3 bases and 4 bases, with 12 bases remaining between them. CDR1 and CDR2 (germline): MGHDK, SYGVNS. The CDR3 runs to 14 residues. This clonotype appeared a few times. Its antigen is still unknown. TCRdb itself ran the RT-PCR reads through MiXCR, one entry per CDR3 protein. There are 400,000 to 650,000 distinct CDR3 sequences in the sample; 7.2% occur only once, and roughly 13% lies in the top ten. The clonotype was recovered from a man aged 45-69 years who received an inactivated influenza vaccine. V is TRBV25-1 and J is TRBJ1-1; tentatively, D is TRBD1 (6 bases). The sequenced sample was PBMCs from blood, obtained roughly 24 months after vaccination. The CDR3 bases are TGTGCCAGCAGTGATATGGGGGGCGGCACTGAAGCTTTCTTT. Protein: CASSDMGGGTEAFF.